This is a list of T cell receptor beta chains from one sample in a study of T cells after yellow fever vaccination. TCRdb used MiXCR to reprocess the 5' RACE reads, holding one entry per CDR3 protein. The top ten clones hold approximately 15% of a sample with about 45,000 distinct CDR3 sequences, 6.5% to 8.5% of them seen once. The sample consisted of CD8+ T cells not binding an NS4B(214-222) dextramer, sorted from PBMCs, taken 45 days after the yellow fever booster vaccination. The receptor source for this set is a man aged 25-45 years who received the YFV17D yellow fever vaccine. The CDR3 runs from the conserved cysteine through the conserved F or W. The D gene is left open where the match is weak. Clone size is not always given. Where it is, it says once, few, many or a class for expanded clones.

v_call	d_call	cdr3_length	j_call	clone_size	cdr3_aa	cdr3_nt
TRBV7-6	NA	16	TRBJ2-7	few	CASSLSSGDYLLEQYF	TGTGCCAGCAGCTTAAGTTCAGGGGACTACCTACTCGAGCAGTACTTC
TRBV20-1	NA	14	TRBJ1-2	few	CSARDGQPNYDYTF	TGCAGTGCTAGAGATGGGCAGCCTAACTATGACTACACCTTC
TRBV10-1	TRBD2	13	TRBJ2-7	many	CASSIAGAGEQYF	TGCGCCAGCAGTATAGCGGGAGCAGGGGAGCAGTACTTC
TRBV7-9	TRBD2	15	TRBJ2-3	many	CASRHSGASTDTQYF	TGTGCCAGCAGGCATAGCGGGGCAAGCACAGATACGCAGTATTTT
TRBV24-1	TRBD1	16	TRBJ1-1	NA	CATSESHRGKDTEAFF	TGTGCCACCAGTGAATCCCACAGGGGGAAGGACACTGAAGCTTTCTTT
TRBV6-5	TRBD2	15	TRBJ2-5	many	CASTGLTSGFETQYF	TGTGCCAGCACGGGGCTTACTAGCGGGTTCGAGACCCAGTACTTC
TRBV6-4	NA	16	TRBJ2-1	many	CASSDLARSSYNEQFF	TGTGCCAGCAGTGACTTGGCTCGAAGCTCCTACAATGAGCAGTTCTTC
TRBV7-2	TRBD1	15	TRBJ2-5	many	CASSLGQGVFETQYF	TGTGCCAGCAGCTTGGGACAGGGGGTGTTTGAGACCCAGTACTTC
TRBV20-1	NA	12	TRBJ1-1	NA	CSARGLNTEAFF	TGCAGTGCTCGGGGGTTGAACACTGAAGCTTTCTTT
TRBV27	TRBD2	19	TRBJ2-3	many	CASSLGLAGVGGSTDTQYF	TGTGCCAGCAGTTTAGGGCTAGCGGGAGTCGGGGGTAGCACAGATACGCAGTATTTT
TRBV4-3	NA	13	TRBJ2-6	many	CASSQEGTNVLTF	TGCGCCAGCAGCCAGGAGGGTACCAACGTCCTGACTTTC
TRBV12-3/TRBV12-4	TRBD1	14	TRBJ2-3	many	CASSLGQGPDTQYF	TGTGCCAGCAGTCTTGGACAGGGCCCAGATACGCAGTATTTT
TRBV29-1	NA	12	TRBJ1-1	many	CSVVGGRAEAFF	TGCAGCGTTGTGGGAGGGAGGGCTGAAGCTTTCTTT
TRBV12-3/TRBV12-4	TRBD1	15	TRBJ2-7	many	CASSPGQVFPYEQYF	TGTGCCAGCAGTCCGGGACAGGTGTTTCCCTACGAGCAGTACTTC
TRBV30	NA	11	TRBJ2-7	NA	CAWSGGYEQYF	TGTGCCTGGAGTGGGGGCTACGAGCAGTACTTC
TRBV29-1	NA	11	TRBJ1-1	many	CSVHPAGEAFF	TGCAGCGTGCATCCGGCAGGGGAAGCTTTCTTT
TRBV3-1	NA	14	TRBJ2-5	many	CASSQDIGGETQYF	TGTGCCAGCAGCCAAGATATTGGAGGGGAGACCCAGTACTTC
TRBV6-6	NA	12	TRBJ2-7	many	CASSPAVYEQYF	TGTGCCAGCAGCCCAGCAGTGTACGAGCAGTACTTC
TRBV25-1	NA	15	TRBJ1-2	NA	CASSELRTGRDGYTF	TGTGCCAGCAGTGAACTTCGTACAGGGAGGGATGGCTACACCTTC
TRBV7-2	NA	13	TRBJ1-2	many	CASSFGTVYGYTF	TGTGCCAGCAGCTTTGGAACGGTCTATGGCTACACCTTC
TRBV7-9	NA	12	TRBJ2-2	few	CASGYSTGELFF	TGTGCCAGCGGCTACAGCACCGGGGAGCTGTTTTTT
TRBV29-1	NA	14	TRBJ2-1	many	CSVAIGTSYNEQFF	TGCAGCGTTGCGATAGGGACTTCCTACAATGAGCAGTTCTTC
TRBV20-1	TRBD1	16	TRBJ1-5	NA	CSARSPGQGGWQPQHF	TGCAGTGCTAGATCCCCGGGACAGGGTGGCTGGCAGCCCCAGCATTTT
TRBV7-9	NA	15	TRBJ2-5	many	CASSLLVRGGETQYF	TGTGCCAGCAGCTTATTGGTTAGGGGAGGAGAGACCCAGTACTTC
TRBV6-5	NA	13	TRBJ1-2	NA	CASSYDSIYGYTF	TGTGCCAGCAGTTACGACAGTATCTATGGCTACACCTTC
TRBV7-3	NA	15	TRBJ2-5	few	CASSLTGTAGETQYF	TGTGCCAGCAGCTTAACGGGGACGGCGGGAGAGACCCAGTACTTC
TRBV28	NA	16	TRBJ2-5	few	CASSLSGDAIQETQYF	TGTGCCAGCAGTTTGTCCGGGGACGCAATCCAAGAGACCCAGTACTTC
TRBV12-3/TRBV12-4	NA	11	TRBJ2-7	medium-sized	CASSLGYEQYF	TGTGCCAGCAGCCTAGGGTACGAGCAGTACTTC
TRBV20-1	NA	15	TRBJ1-1	NA	CSARVFGFMNTEAFF	TGCAGTGCTAGGGTTTTCGGTTTCATGAACACTGAAGCTTTCTTT
TRBV27	NA	13	TRBJ1-5	many	CASSRSGHQPQHF	TGTGCCAGCAGTCGAAGTGGGCATCAGCCCCAGCATTTT
TRBV5-1	TRBD2	14	TRBJ2-7	NA	CASSPAGDPYEQYF	TGCGCCAGCAGCCCAGCGGGAGATCCCTACGAGCAGTACTTC
TRBV3-1	NA	12	TRBJ2-7	many	CASSGATYEQYF	TGTGCCAGCAGCGGAGCTACCTACGAGCAGTACTTC
TRBV20-1	NA	13	TRBJ1-2	many	CSAREGGGYGYTF	TGCAGTGCTAGAGAGGGGGGTGGCTATGGCTACACCTTC